This T cell receptor beta chain originates from a study of T cells after yellow fever vaccination. About the study: Preparing low-cell-number fractions relied on SMART-Seq v4 Ultra Low Input.

This clonotype has a handful of counts. Its specificity is unknown. TCR cDNA was made by 5'RACE template switching, adding a universal primer site and UMIs. TCRdb passed the 5' RACE reads through MiXCR, listing each CDR3 protein once. The sample yields more than 350,000 distinct CDR3 sequences, around a tenth seen once. Overall study results and limits: FACS-sorted repertoires might harbor abundant contaminating clonotypes from the bulk population. A faster peak, day 5 versus 15, was reached by the weaker secondary response.

Sample: PBMCs, taken on the day of the first yellow fever vaccination. This sequence was found in a man younger than 35 who received the YFV17D yellow fever vaccine.

CDR3 DNA sequence: TGTGCCAGCATGAGGACCAGCCACACAGATACGCAGTATTTT. This sequence encodes CASMRTSHTDTQYF. The chain recombines TRBV3-1 with TRBJ2-3; D call uncertain. The ends were cut back, 7 bases at V and 2 bases at J, with 13 bases in the middle. CDR1 LGHDT and CDR2 YNNKEL come from the germline V gene (reference sequence). CDR3 length: 14 residues.